This T cell receptor beta chain originates from a study of cytotoxic CD8 clonotypes in ibrutinib-treated CLL. Study-level background: Timing of response sample collection was a median about twelve months after treatment start, with a range of 6 to 36. Notes on the study in general: Whereas clonality rose at ibrutinib response, it declined toward baseline at progression.

Sequencing was designed to attain a depth spanning 1 in 200,000 to 1 in 1 million T cells. Produced via immunoSEQ multiplex PCR; TCRdb's table is partial and in-frame only. Seen here are some 98,000 clones, 78% observed once, and the top ten hold less than 35%. A remark on this clone: Its antigen remains unknown.

The length of the CDR3 is 12 residues. Germline V gives CDR1 SGHTA, CDR2 FQGNSA. V lost 0 bases, J lost 5 bases, and 4 bases lay in between. Sample: PBMCs, taken after 12 months of ibrutinib treatment. The source is a human donor with chronic lymphocytic leukemia. This rearrangement joins TRBV7-2 to TRBJ1-2; no clear D gene. The CDR3 spells CASSLAGYGYTF. For the CDR3, the DNA is TGTGCCAGCAGCTTAGCGGGGTATGGCTACACCTTC.